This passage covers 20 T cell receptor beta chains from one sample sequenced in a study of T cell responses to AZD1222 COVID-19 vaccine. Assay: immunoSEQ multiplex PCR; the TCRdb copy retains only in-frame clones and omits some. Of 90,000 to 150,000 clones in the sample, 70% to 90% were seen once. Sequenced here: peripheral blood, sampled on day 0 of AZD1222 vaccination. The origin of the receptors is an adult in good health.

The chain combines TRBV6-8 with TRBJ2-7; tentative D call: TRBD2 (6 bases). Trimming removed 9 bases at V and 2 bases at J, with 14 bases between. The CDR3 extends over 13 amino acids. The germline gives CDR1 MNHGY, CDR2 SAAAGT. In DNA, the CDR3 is TGTGCCAGTAATCCAGGAGGGGCCTACGAGCAGTACTTC. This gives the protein CASNPGGAYEQYF.

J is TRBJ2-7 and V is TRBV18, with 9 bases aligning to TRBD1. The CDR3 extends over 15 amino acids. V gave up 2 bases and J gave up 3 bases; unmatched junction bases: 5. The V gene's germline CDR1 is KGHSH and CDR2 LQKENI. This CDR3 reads CASSPNLGQGYEQYF. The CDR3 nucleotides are TGTGCCAGCTCACCAAATTTGGGACAGGGCTACGAGCAGTACTTC.

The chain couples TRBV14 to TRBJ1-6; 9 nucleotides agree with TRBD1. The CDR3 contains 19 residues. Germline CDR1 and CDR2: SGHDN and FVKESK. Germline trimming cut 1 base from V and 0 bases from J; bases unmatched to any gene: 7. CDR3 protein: CASSQVPGQGSSYNSPLHF. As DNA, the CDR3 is TGTGCCAGCAGCCAAGTCCCGGGACAGGGTAGCTCCTATAATTCACCCCTCCACTTT.

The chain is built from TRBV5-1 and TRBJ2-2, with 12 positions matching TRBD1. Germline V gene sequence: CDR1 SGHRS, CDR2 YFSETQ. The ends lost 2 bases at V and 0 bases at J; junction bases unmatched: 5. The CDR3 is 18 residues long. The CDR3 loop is CASSLTGTGGTNTGELFF. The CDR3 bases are TGCGCCAGCAGCTTAACCGGGACAGGGGGCACGAACACCGGGGAGCTGTTTTTT.

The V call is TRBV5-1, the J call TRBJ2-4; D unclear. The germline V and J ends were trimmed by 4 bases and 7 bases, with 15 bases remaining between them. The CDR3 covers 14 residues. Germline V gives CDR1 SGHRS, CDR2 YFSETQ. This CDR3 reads CASSNFDPRNIQYF. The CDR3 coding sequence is TGCGCCAGCAGCAATTTCGACCCCAGGAACATTCAGTACTTC.

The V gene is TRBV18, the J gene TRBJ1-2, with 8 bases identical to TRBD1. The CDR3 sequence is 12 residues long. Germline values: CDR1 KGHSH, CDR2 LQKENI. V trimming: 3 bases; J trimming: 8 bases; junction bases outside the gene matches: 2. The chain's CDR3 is CASSPDRDGYTF. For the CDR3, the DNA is TGTGCCAGCTCACCGGACAGGGACGGCTACACCTTC.

The CDR3: CASSEAVGLALRNEQFF. In DNA, the CDR3 is TGTGCCAGCAGTGAAGCAGTGGGACTAGCTTTGCGGAATGAGCAGTTCTTC. The V call is TRBV6-1, the J call TRBJ2-1; 9 bases map to TRBD2. The CDR3 has 17 residues. The J segment lost 7 bases and the V segment lost 0 bases, leaving 10 bases of the junction unmatched. Per germline, CDR1 MNHNS and CDR2 SASEGT.

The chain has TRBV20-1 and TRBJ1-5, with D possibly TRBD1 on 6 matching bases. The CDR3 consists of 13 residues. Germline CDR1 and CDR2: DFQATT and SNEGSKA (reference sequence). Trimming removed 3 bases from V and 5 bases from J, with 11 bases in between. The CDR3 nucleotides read TGCAGTGCTAGTTCCAGGGGATATCAGCCCCAGCATTTT. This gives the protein CSASSRGYQPQHF.

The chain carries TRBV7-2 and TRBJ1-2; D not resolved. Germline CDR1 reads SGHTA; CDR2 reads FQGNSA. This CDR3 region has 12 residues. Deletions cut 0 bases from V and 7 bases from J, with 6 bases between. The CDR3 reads CASSLAGVGYTF. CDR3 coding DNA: TGTGCCAGCAGCTTAGCTGGGGTTGGCTACACCTTC.

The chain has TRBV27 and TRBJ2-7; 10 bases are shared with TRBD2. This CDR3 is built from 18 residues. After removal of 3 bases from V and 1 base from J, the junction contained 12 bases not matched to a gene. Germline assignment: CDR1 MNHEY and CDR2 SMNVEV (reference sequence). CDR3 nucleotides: TGTGCCAGCAGTTTTTGGTCTAGCGGGAGATGGGGTTCCTACGAGCAGTACTTC. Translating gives CASSFWSSGRWGSYEQYF.

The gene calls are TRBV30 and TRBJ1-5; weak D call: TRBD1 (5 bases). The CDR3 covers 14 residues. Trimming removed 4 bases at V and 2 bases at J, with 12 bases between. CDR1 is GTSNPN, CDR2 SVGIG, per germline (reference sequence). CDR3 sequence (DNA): TGTGCCTGGAACCGGGGGGGAGGCAATCAGCCCCAGCATTTT. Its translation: CAWNRGGGNQPQHF.

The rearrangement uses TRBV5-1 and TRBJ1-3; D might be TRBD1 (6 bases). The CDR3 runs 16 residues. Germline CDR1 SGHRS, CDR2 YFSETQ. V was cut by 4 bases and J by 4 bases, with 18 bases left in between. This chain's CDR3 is CASSLDGGRTGNTIYF. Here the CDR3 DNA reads TGCGCCAGCAGCCTAGATGGGGGGCGCACCGGAAACACCATATATTTT.

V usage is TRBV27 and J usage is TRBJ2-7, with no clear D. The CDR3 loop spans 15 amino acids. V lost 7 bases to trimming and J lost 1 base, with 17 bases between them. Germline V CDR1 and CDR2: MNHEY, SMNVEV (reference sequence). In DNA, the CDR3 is TGTGCCAGCAACGGGTTCGGGTCCCCATCCTACGAGCAGTACTTC. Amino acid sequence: CASNGFGSPSYEQYF.

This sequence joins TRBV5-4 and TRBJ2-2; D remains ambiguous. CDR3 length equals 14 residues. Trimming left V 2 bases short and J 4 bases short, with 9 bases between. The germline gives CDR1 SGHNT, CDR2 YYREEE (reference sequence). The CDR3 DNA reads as TGTGCCAGCAGCTTAGAAGGCTTCACCGGGGAGCTGTTTTTT. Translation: CASSLEGFTGELFF.

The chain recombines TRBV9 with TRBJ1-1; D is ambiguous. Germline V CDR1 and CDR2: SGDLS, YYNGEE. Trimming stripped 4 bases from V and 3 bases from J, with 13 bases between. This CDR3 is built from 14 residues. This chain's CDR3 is CASSSQVGDTEAFF. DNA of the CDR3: TGTGCCAGCAGCTCCCAGGTTGGGGACACTGAAGCTTTCTTT.

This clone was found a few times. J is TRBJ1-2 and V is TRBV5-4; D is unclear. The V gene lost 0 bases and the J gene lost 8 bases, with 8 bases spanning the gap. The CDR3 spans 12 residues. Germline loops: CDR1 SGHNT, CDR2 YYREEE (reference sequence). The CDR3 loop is CASSLVEIGYTF. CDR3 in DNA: TGTGCCAGCAGCTTGGTTGAGATCGGCTACACCTTC. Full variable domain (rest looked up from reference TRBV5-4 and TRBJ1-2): ETGVTQSPTHLIKTRGQQVTLRCSSQSGHNTVSWYQQALGQGPQFIFQYYREEENGRGNFPPRFSGLQFPNYSSELNVNALELDDSALYLCASSLVEIGYTFGSGTRLTVV.

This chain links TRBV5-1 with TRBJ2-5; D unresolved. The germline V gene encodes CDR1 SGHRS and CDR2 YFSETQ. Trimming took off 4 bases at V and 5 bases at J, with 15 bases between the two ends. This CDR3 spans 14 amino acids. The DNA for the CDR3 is TGCGCCAGCAGCGGCAGAACCGCGCGGGAGACCCAGTACTTC. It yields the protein CASSGRTARETQYF.

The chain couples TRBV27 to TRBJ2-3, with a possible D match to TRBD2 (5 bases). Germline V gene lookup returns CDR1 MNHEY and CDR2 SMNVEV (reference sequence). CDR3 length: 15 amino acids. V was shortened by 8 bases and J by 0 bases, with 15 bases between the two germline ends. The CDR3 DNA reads TGTGCCAGCTCCCCCGAGAGCGGAAGCACAGATACGCAGTATTTT. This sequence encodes CASSPESGSTDTQYF.

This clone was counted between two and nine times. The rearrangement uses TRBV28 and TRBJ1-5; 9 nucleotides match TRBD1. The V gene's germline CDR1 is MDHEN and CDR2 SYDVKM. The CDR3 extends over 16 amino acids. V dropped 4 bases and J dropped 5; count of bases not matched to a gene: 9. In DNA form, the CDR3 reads TGTGCCAGCAGTTCTCCCCTCACAGGGGGCGATCAGCCCCAGCATTTT. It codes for CASSSPLTGGDQPQHF.

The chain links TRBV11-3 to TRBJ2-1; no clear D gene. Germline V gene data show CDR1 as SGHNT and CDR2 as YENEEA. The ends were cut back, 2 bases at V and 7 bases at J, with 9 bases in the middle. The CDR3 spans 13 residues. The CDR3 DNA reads TGTGCCAGCAGCTTAATGCGTGCGAATGAGCAGTTCTTC. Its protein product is CASSLMRANEQFF.